Listed below are T cell receptor beta chains from one sample, sequenced in a study of blood T cells in healthy people across ages. TCRdb re-called the 5' RACE reads through MiXCR, storing one row per CDR3 protein. There are some 920,000 distinct CDR3 sequences in the sample; 45% to 60% occur only once, and about a fifth lies in the top ten. The sequencing input was blood. Receptor source: a woman aged 55 to 70 in good health. The CDR3 runs from the conserved cysteine through the conserved F or W. Each record gives: D gene, J gene, V gene, clone size, CDR3 DNA, CDR3 protein. A D gene is named only where the DNA matches it firmly. Expanded clones get a size class; other rows say once, few or many, or leave the size out.

TRBD2 | TRBJ2-7 | TRBV20-1 | . | TGCAGTGCCCAGCGGGCTAGCGGGAGGACTGGTGAGCAGTACTTC | CSAQRASGRTGEQYF
TRBD1 | TRBJ1-5 | TRBV11-3 | once | TGTGCCAGCAGCTATGGGGACCACAGGGGGCGAAATCAGCCCCAGCATTTT | CASSYGDHRGRNQPQHF
. | TRBJ2-6 | TRBV9 | . | TGTGCCAGCAGCACCAGGAACTCTGGGGCCAACGTCCTGACTTTC | CASSTRNSGANVLTF
TRBD2 | TRBJ2-7 | TRBV29-1 | . | TGCAGCGTGTCCGGGACTAGCTTCTACGAGCAGTACTTC | CSVSGTSFYEQYF
TRBD2 | TRBJ2-7 | TRBV7-9 | . | TGTGCCAGCAGCCCCAGACTAGCGGGAGCTCACGACGAGCAGTACTTC | CASSPRLAGAHDEQYF
. | TRBJ2-1 | TRBV25-1 | few | TGTGCCACCCGAGGGGCTGGATACAATGAGCAGTTCTTC | CATRGAGYNEQFF
. | TRBJ2-1 | TRBV3-1 | . | TGTGCCAGCAGCCAAGATCTCCTAGCGATCAATGAGCAGTTCTTC | CASSQDLLAINEQFF
. | TRBJ2-5 | TRBV20-1 | few | TGCAGTGCTTACTGGGTGGGGAGCCAAAGGGAGACCCAGTACTTC | CSAYWVGSQRETQYF
. | TRBJ2-5 | TRBV12-3/TRBV12-4 | few | TGTGCCAGCACCTTGGGGGCAGGACGGGAGACCCAGTACTTC | CASTLGAGRETQYF
. | TRBJ2-5 | TRBV6-5 | . | TGTGCCAGCACGCGAGATTACGGGCAGTACTTC | CASTRDYGQYF
. | TRBJ2-5 | TRBV5-1 | . | TGCGCCAGCAGTTTTTACTCAGGGGAGACCCAGTACTTC | CASSFYSGETQYF
. | TRBJ2-3 | TRBV28 | . | TGTGCCAGCAGTCAACCTGGAGGTGCAGATACGCAGTATTTT | CASSQPGGADTQYF
TRBD2 | TRBJ2-7 | TRBV14 | few | TGTGCCAGCAGCTACGGACTAGCGGCCAGCTCCTACGAGCAGTACTTC | CASSYGLAASSYEQYF
. | TRBJ2-1 | TRBV12-3/TRBV12-4 | . | TGTGCCAGCAGGGAGGGCAGGTCCGACAATGAGCAGTTCTTC | CASREGRSDNEQFF
. | TRBJ2-6 | TRBV6-5 | . | TGTGCCAGCAGCCGACAGGTTCCTGGGGCCAACGTCCTGACTTTC | CASSRQVPGANVLTF
TRBD2 | TRBJ2-3 | TRBV3-1 | . | TGTGCCAGCAGCCAGGTACTAGCGGGGACGCAGTATTTT | CASSQVLAGTQYF
TRBD2 | TRBJ2-1 | TRBV24-1 | . | TGTGCCACCAGTGATTTGAGTCGCGGGAGCTCCTACAATGAGCAGTTCTTC | CATSDLSRGSSYNEQFF
TRBD2 | TRBJ2-2 | TRBV12-3/TRBV12-4 | . | TGTGCCAGCAGACTTGGGGCTAGCGGGAGAGTCGGGGAGCTGTTTTTT | CASRLGASGRVGELFF
. | TRBJ2-3 | TRBV10-3 | . | TGTGCCGTGTTCGACTTCCGAACGCAGTATTTT | CAVFDFRTQYF
TRBD2 | TRBJ2-4 | TRBV7-2 | . | TGTGCCAGCAGCGTTCCGCGACTAGCACAGTACTTC | CASSVPRLAQYF
TRBD1 | TRBJ2-7 | TRBV28 | . | TGTGCCAGCAGCTCGGACAGGGTTCCCTACGAGCAGTACTTC | CASSSDRVPYEQYF
. | TRBJ1-2 | TRBV20-1 | . | TGCAGTGCGAACCAAGGAAACTATGGCTACACCTTC | CSANQGNYGYTF
TRBD2 | TRBJ2-7 | TRBV7-2 | few | TGTGCCAGCAGCTGGGGAGCGGGAGTTTCCTACGAGCAGTACTTC | CASSWGAGVSYEQYF